A single sample is the source of the 21 T cell receptor beta chains below, sequenced in a study of control samples from healthy donors and cancer patients. Repertoires were generated with immunoSEQ multiplex PCR, while TCRdb's copy carries only in-frame clones and drops some. Among 150,000 or so clones, 85% to 95% were seen once, and the ten largest hold approximately 4%. The sequencing input was blood. These receptors were taken from a woman aged 60-70 years in good health.

The chain employs TRBV7-9 and TRBJ2-7; D is ambiguous. The CDR3 has 14 residues. Per the germline V gene, CDR1 is SEHNR and CDR2 is FQNEAQ (reference sequence). Trimming shortened V by 2 bases and J by 3 bases, and 11 bases separated the two germline ends. The CDR3 sequence: CASSLSVKHYEQYF. In nucleotides, the CDR3 is TGTGCCAGCAGCTTATCCGTCAAACACTACGAGCAGTACTTC.

This chain connects TRBV2 to TRBJ1-1; 7 bases align to TRBD1. In germline, CDR1 is SNHLY, CDR2 FYNNEI. The CDR3 extends over 18 amino acids. The V segment lost 1 base and the J segment 4 bases; nucleotides outside the gene matches: 15. CDR3 in amino acids: CASSEGRGRVWSRTEAFF. The CDR3 nucleotides are TGTGCCAGCAGTGAAGGTAGGGGGCGCGTGTGGTCTCGCACTGAAGCTTTCTTT. Variable domain in full (rest from reference TRBV2 and TRBJ1-1): EPEVTQTPSHQVTQMGQEVILRCVPISNHLYFYWYRQILGQKVEFLVSFYNNEISEKSEIFDDQFSVERPDGSNFTLKIRSTKLEDSAMYFCASSEGRGRVWSRTEAFFGQGTRLTVV.

The chain carries TRBV7-3 and TRBJ1-1, with unresolved D. Between the trimmed V and J ends, which lost 5 bases and 2 bases, there was a span of 12 bases. The germline gives CDR1 SGHTA, CDR2 FQGTGA. This CDR3 is built from 14 residues. The CDR3 loop reads CASSTEWGNTEAFF. In DNA, the CDR3 is TGTGCCAGCAGCACAGAATGGGGAAACACTGAAGCTTTCTTT.

The chain joins TRBV15 to TRBJ1-1; TRBD1 matches 8 bases. The CDR3 runs to 15 residues. Germline V lookup: CDR1 LNHNV, CDR2 YYDKDF (reference sequence). V shed 2 bases, J shed 4 bases, and the junction held 6 bases outside the gene matches. The DNA of the CDR3 is TGTGCCACCAGCAGATTAAAGACAGGGGCCACTGAAGCTTTCTTT. Translating it yields CATSRLKTGATEAFF.

This clone was observed many times. This chain uses TRBV11-2 with TRBJ1-2; TRBD1 might be the D (5 bases). Per the germline V gene, CDR1 is SGHAT and CDR2 is FQNNGV. CDR3 length: 14 amino acids. V lost 3 bases to trimming and J lost 4 bases, with 12 bases between them. The chain's CDR3 is CASSFSGGPYGYTF. The CDR3 DNA follows: TGTGCCAGCAGCTTCTCGGGGGGACCCTATGGCTACACCTTC.

V usage is TRBV5-1 and J usage is TRBJ1-6, with D possibly being TRBD1 (6 bases). Deletions cut 1 base from V and 7 bases from J, with 9 bases between. The CDR3 has 14 amino acids. Germline CDR1 is SGHRS and CDR2 is YFSETQ. CDR3 loop: CASSLQGTNSPLHF. DNA for the CDR3: TGCGCCAGCAGCTTGCAGGGGACCAATTCACCCCTCCACTTT.

The table lists this clone with a count of one. This sample includes further DNA sequences coding for the same CDR3. The chain carries TRBV5-6 and TRBJ2-3; TRBD1 is a possible D gene (5 bases). Germline assignment: CDR1 SGHDT and CDR2 YYEEEE. V was cut by 3 bases and J by 0 bases, with 11 bases left in between. CDR3 length: 15 residues. Here the CDR3 DNA reads TGTGCCAGCAGCTACAGGCCAACTAGCACAGATACGCAGTATTTT. This gives the protein CASSYRPTSTDTQYF.

This chain connects TRBV19 to TRBJ1-5, with D unclear. The CDR3 is 14 residues long. V lost 4 bases and J lost 0, with 7 bases in between. The germline V gene encodes CDR1 LNHDA and CDR2 SQIVND (reference sequence). The DNA of the CDR3 is TGTGCCAGTAGTAGCAAAGATAGCAATCAGCCCCAGCATTTT. This gives the protein CASSSKDSNQPQHF.

The chain joins TRBV7-2 to TRBJ2-2; D may match TRBD1 or TRBD2 (5 bases each). The germline CDR1 and CDR2 sequences are SGHTA and FQGNSA. This CDR3 is built from 15 residues. The V end lost 4 bases, the J end lost 0 bases, and 9 bases lay between the germline ends. This chain's CDR3 is CASSYSGPNTGELFF. The CDR3 DNA is TGTGCCAGCAGCTATTCGGGGCCGAACACCGGGGAGCTGTTTTTT.

The rearrangement uses TRBV10-3 and TRBJ2-2; the D is unclear. The germline V gene has CDR1 ENHRY and CDR2 SYGVKD. V was cut by 4 bases and J by 0 bases, with 9 bases left in between. The CDR3 contains 15 residues. The CDR3 sequence is CAISAAPANTGELFF. The CDR3 bases are TGTGCCATCAGTGCCGCCCCGGCGAACACCGGGGAGCTGTTTTTT.

The J gene is TRBJ2-7, the V gene TRBV5-4; D ambiguous. The germline V gene encodes CDR1 SGHNT and CDR2 YYREEE (reference sequence). Trimming removed 3 bases from V and 2 bases from J, with 15 bases in between. This CDR3 region has 15 residues. The CDR3, as DNA: TGTGCCAGCAGCTACCTCTCAAAAAACCCCTACGAGCAGTACTTC. Its translation is CASSYLSKNPYEQYF.

V and J are TRBV7-2 and TRBJ1-6; D unresolved. CDR1 and CDR2 (germline): SGHTA, FQGNSA. With 3 bases removed from V and 5 bases from J, the gap between germline ends came to 17 bases. The CDR3 extends over 17 amino acids. The CDR3 protein is CASSLNAGYSNNSPLHF. CDR3 sequence (DNA): TGTGCCAGCAGCTTGAATGCGGGATACAGTAATAATTCACCCCTCCACTTT.

The rearrangement links TRBV28 to TRBJ2-3; D gene unclear. In germline, CDR1 is MDHEN, CDR2 SYDVKM. The CDR3 covers 14 residues. V dropped 5 bases and J dropped 0 bases, with 9 bases sitting between them. CDR3 residues: CASSPSRSTDTQYF. The CDR3 bases are TGTGCCAGCAGTCCAAGTCGTAGCACAGATACGCAGTATTTT.

The J gene is TRBJ1-2, the V gene TRBV14, with D perhaps matching TRBD1 (5 bases). V was cut by 0 bases and J by 8 bases, with 10 bases left in between. Germline-derived CDR1 and CDR2 are SGHDN and FVKESK. The CDR3 has 13 residues. The CDR3 nucleotides read TGTGCCAGCAGCCAAGACAGGGTCGGCGGCTACACCTTC. This gives the protein CASSQDRVGGYTF.

The V call is TRBV7-9, the J call TRBJ2-3, with TRBD2 identical over 14 bases. The V segment lost 5 bases and the J segment 1 base; nucleotides outside the gene matches: 8. The V gene's germline CDR1 is SEHNR and CDR2 FQNEAQ (reference sequence). The CDR3 is 18 residues long. The CDR3 loop is CASSERTSGGSGTDTQYF. The CDR3 bases are TGTGCCAGCAGCGAGCGGACTAGCGGGGGGTCCGGCACAGATACGCAGTATTTT.

The rearrangement uses TRBV9 and TRBJ1-2; weak D call: TRBD1 (6 bases). The germline CDR1 and CDR2 sequences are SGDLS and YYNGEE. V was pared by 5 bases and J by 6 bases, with 17 bases between. The CDR3 is made up of 14 amino acids. The CDR3 region is CASSQQGFVDGYTF. The CDR3 coding sequence is TGTGCCAGCAGTCAACAGGGTTTTGTCGATGGCTACACCTTC.

J is TRBJ1-5 and V is TRBV9; D is uncertain. V lost 1 base, J lost 5 bases, and 7 bases lay in between. This CDR3 has 13 amino acids. CDR1 and CDR2 (germline): SGDLS, YYNGEE. The CDR3: CASSVSVDQPQHF. DNA for the CDR3: TGTGCCAGCAGCGTATCAGTGGATCAGCCCCAGCATTTT.

This chain uses TRBV12-3 or TRBV12-4 with TRBJ2-7; 9 bases align to TRBD1. This CDR3 is built from 12 residues. The trim removed 7 bases at V and 11 bases at J, leaving 9 bases unmatched. As DNA, the CDR3 is TGTGCCAGCACCTCGGGACAGGGCCCAAAGTACTTC. Translating it yields CASTSGQGPKYF.

About this clone: Other DNA sequences from this sample encode an identical CDR3 as well. The V and J genes are TRBV4-3 and TRBJ2-3, with D unclear. The CDR3 extends over 14 amino acids. The ends were cut back, 0 bases at V and 3 bases at J, with 7 bases in the middle. CDR1 LGHNA and CDR2 YSLEER come from the germline V gene. The CDR3 here is CASSQDPSTDTQYF. The CDR3 DNA is TGCGCCAGCAGCCAAGATCCATCGACAGATACGCAGTATTTT.

This sequence joins TRBV6-4 and TRBJ1-1; D remains ambiguous. The CDR3 totals 13 residues. Germline CDR1 reads MRHNA; CDR2 reads SNTAGT. The V end was cut by 2 bases, the J end by 1 base, with 5 bases between. The CDR3 spells CASSDQPNTEAFF. The CDR3 DNA reads TGTGCCAGCAGTGACCAACCGAACACTGAAGCTTTCTTT.

V usage is TRBV4-1 and J usage is TRBJ2-7; 10 bases match TRBD1. CDR3 length: 15 residues. The V gene's germline CDR1 is MGHRA and CDR2 YSYEKL. J lost 5 bases, V lost 2 bases, and 6 bases had no gene match. The DNA of the CDR3 is TGCGCCAGCAGCCAAAAGGAGACAGGGGGCCACGAGCAGTACTTC. This sequence encodes CASSQKETGGHEQYF.